This T cell receptor beta chain was found in a study of shared clonotypes between healthy human individuals. Study-level results: Depth was large, yet rarefaction showed that sorted-subset sequencing was incomplete.

Sequenced by immunoSEQ multiplex PCR; TCRdb stores in-frame clones only, minus some. The profile shows around 720,000 clones, around 73% of them singletons. In the case of this clone: As yet, its antigen is unknown.

Donors were healthy HIV-negative adults without recently reported acute infections or vaccinations. Sequencing was carried out using memory CD4+ T cells sorted from blood. Subset specified: CD45RA-negative fraction. The clonotype comes from a woman aged 30 to 39 in good health.

CDR3 protein: CASSPHSGLKSYEQYF. The CDR3, as DNA: TGTGCCAGCAGTCCCCATAGCGGGCTCAAATCCTACGAGCAGTACTTC. The chain joins TRBV27 to TRBJ2-7; the match to TRBD2 covers 7 bases. V lost 5 bases, J lost 1 base, and 11 bases stayed unmatched. The length of the CDR3 is 16 residues. In germline, CDR1 is MNHEY, CDR2 SMNVEV (reference sequence).